A single TCR beta chain is shown here with its context. Original methodology: Reference gene primer amplification gave nucleated cell count estimates. Only in-frame clones appear in the TCRdb table, and some are missing; sequencing was by immunoSEQ multiplex PCR. D and trimming were read from the DNA, whereas the V and J calls and clone size are those reported in that table. The repertoire consists of about 40,000 clones, with 80% to 90% occurring once and the leading ten covering around 15%. This sample stems from a study of blood T cell repertoires in COVID-19. Study at large: COVID-19 samples from acute and convalescent phases originated in the United States, Italy and Spain. T cells, B-cell-depleted T cells, or PBMCs supplied cDNA or gDNA.

The germline V gene encodes CDR1 KGHSH and CDR2 LQKENI. J lost 3 bases, V lost 4 bases, and 12 bases had no gene match. The CDR3 length is 17 residues. The sequenced sample consisted of peripheral blood. This chain uses TRBV18 with TRBJ2-3; 8 nucleotides line up with TRBD1. The source is a man between 65 and 85 years old with active COVID-19. Written as DNA, the CDR3 is TGTGCCAGCTCACGCGGACAGGGATTGAGTGGGACAGATACGCAGTATTTT. Translation: CASSRGQGLSGTDTQYF.